The 4 T cell receptor beta chains reported below all come from one sample, sequenced in a study of human T cells and chemical hapten exposure. As to time point: patch test 1, 2 weeks after DPC sensitization. The treatment here: therapeutic diphenylcyclopropenone sensitization with weekly scalp DPC. Total RNA came from unfractionated whole blood. TCRdb itself ran the RACE reads through MiXCR, one entry per CDR3 protein. The sample holds around 39,000 distinct CDR3 sequences, 5% to 8% seen once. This material consisted of whole blood, taken in connection with sensitization to the hapten diphenylcyclopropenone (DPC). The receptors shown here come from a woman in her 30s with alopecia areata. Some clones in this sample may be carry-over from other donors' samples.

The sample holds many counts of this clonotype. J is TRBJ1-1 and V is TRBV6-2 or TRBV6-3, with a possible D match to TRBD1 (6 bases). V was clipped by 3 bases and J by 4 bases, with 15 bases between them. From germline, CDR1 is MNHEY and CDR2 SVGEGT. The length of the CDR3 is 15 residues. The CDR3 region is CASSYYQGLGTEAFF. The CDR3 DNA reads TGTGCCAGCAGTTATTATCAGGGGTTAGGCACTGAAGCTTTCTTT.

This clonotype was seen ten or more times. The J gene is TRBJ2-2, the V gene TRBV20-1, with D possibly being TRBD1 or TRBD2 (5 bases each). V lost 5 bases to trimming and J lost 6 bases, with 16 bases between them. Per the germline V gene, CDR1 is DFQATT and CDR2 is SNEGSKA (reference sequence). The CDR3 runs 14 residues. CDR3 region: CSARDAAIAGELFF. The CDR3 coding sequence is TGCAGTGCTCGGGACGCCGCGATCGCCGGGGAGCTGTTTTTT.

The sample holds many counts of this clonotype. This chain joins TRBV6-6 and TRBJ2-1; TRBD1 or TRBD2 may be the D gene (5 bases each). Germline CDR1 is MNHNY and CDR2 is SVGAGI (reference sequence). Trimming cost V 7 bases and J 0 bases, with 10 bases left between them. This CDR3 has 14 residues. CDR3 nucleotide sequence: TGTGCCAGCATGCCTGGGGGCTCCTACAATGAGCAGTTCTTC. Translation gives CASMPGGSYNEQFF.

V usage is TRBV9 and J usage is TRBJ1-6; tentatively, D is TRBD1 (5 bases). The CDR3 is made up of 14 amino acids. The V end was cut by 0 bases, the J end by 8 bases, with 9 bases between. Germline CDR1 and CDR2: SGDLS and YYNGEE. CDR3 sequence (DNA): TGTGCCAGCAGCGTAGGACAGTCGGATTCACCCCTCCACTTT. Translated, it gives CASSVGQSDSPLHF.